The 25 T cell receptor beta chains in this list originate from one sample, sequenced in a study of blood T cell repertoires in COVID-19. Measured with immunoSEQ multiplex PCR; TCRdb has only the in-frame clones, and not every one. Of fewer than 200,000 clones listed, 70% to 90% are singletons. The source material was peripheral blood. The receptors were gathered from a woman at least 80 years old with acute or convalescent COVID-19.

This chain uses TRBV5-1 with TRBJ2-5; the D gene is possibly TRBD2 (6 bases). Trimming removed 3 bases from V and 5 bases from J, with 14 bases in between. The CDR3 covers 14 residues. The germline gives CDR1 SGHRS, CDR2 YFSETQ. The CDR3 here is CASSWDSGWETQYF. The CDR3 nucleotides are TGCGCCAGCAGCTGGGACTCAGGGTGGGAGACCCAGTACTTC.

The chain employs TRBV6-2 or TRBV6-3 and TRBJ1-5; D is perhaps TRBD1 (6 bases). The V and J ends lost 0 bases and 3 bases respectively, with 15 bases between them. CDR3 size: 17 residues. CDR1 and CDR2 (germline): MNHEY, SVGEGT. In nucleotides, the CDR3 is TGTGCCAGCAGTTACTCGAGGGGGACACGCAACAATCAGCCCCAGCATTTT. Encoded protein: CASSYSRGTRNNQPQHF.

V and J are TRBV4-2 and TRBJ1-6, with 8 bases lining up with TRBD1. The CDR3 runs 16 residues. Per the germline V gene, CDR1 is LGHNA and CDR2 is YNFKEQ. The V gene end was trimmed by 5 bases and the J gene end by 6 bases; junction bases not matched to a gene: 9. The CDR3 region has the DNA TGTGCCAGCAGCTCGACCAGGGGGCGGGTTAATTCACCCCTCCACTTT. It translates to CASSSTRGRVNSPLHF.

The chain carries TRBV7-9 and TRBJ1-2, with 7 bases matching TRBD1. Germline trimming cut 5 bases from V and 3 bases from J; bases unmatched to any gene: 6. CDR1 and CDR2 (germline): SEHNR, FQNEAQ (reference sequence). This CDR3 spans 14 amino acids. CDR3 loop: CASSRNRGDYGYTF. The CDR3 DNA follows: TGTGCCAGCAGCCGGAACAGGGGTGACTATGGCTACACCTTC.

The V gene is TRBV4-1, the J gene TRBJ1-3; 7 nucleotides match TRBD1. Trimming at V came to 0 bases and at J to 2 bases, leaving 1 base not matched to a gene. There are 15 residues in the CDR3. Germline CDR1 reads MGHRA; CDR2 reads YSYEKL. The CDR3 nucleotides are TGCGCCAGCAGCCAAGAAGGGACAGCTGGAAACACCATATATTTT. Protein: CASSQEGTAGNTIYF.

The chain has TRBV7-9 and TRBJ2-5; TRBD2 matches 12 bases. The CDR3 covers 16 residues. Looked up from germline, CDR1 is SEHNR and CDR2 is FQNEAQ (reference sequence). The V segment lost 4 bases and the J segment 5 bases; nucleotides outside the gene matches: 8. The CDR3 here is CASSSWASGGAETQYF. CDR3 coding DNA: TGTGCCAGCAGCTCGTGGGCTAGCGGGGGGGCCGAGACCCAGTACTTC.

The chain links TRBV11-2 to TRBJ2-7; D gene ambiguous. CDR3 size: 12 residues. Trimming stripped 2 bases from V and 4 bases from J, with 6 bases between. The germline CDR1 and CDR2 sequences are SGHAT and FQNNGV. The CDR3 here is CASSLNMYEQYF. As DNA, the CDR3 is TGTGCCAGCAGCTTAAATATGTACGAGCAGTACTTC. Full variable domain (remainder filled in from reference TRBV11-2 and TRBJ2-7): EAGVAQSPRYKIIEKRQSVAFWCNPISGHATLYWYQQILGQGPKLLIQFQNNGVVDDSQLPKDRFSAERLKGVDSTLKIQPAKLEDSAVYLCASSLNMYEQYFGPGTRLTVT.

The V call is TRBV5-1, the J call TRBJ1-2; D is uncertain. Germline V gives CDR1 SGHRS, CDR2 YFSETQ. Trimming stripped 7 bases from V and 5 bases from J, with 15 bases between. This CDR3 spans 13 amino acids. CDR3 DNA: TGCGCCAGCTCGGATGCGACCGGGTATGGCTACACCTTC. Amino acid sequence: CASSDATGYGYTF.

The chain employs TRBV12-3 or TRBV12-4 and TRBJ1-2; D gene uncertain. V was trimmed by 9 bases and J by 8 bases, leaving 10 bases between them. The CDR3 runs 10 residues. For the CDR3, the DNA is TGTGCCAGTATCCTAGAGGGCTACACCTTC. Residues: CASILEGYTF.

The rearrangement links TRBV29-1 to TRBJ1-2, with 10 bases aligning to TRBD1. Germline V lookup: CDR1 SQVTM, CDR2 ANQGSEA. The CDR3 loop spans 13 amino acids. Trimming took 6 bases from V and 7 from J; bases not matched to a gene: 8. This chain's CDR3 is CSVAGTGVSGYTF. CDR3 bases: TGCAGCGTGGCCGGGACAGGGGTGAGTGGCTACACCTTC.

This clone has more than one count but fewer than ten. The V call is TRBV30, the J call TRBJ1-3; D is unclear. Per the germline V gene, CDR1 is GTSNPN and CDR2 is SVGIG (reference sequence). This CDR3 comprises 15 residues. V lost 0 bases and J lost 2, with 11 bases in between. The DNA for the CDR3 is TGTGCCTGGAGTGTACCGCGGGAGCCTGGAAACACCATATATTTT. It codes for CAWSVPREPGNTIYF.

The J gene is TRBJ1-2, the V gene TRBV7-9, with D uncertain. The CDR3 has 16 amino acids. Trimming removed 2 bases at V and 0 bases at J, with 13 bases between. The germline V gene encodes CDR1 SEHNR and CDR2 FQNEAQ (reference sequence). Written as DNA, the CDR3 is TGTGCCAGCAGCTTAAGGAGCGCGGCCACTAACTATGGCTACACCTTC. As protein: CASSLRSAATNYGYTF.

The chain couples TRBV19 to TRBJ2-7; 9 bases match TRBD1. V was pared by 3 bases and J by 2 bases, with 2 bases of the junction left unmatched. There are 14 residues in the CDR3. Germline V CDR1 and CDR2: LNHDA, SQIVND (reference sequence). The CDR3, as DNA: TGTGCCAGTAGTATGACAGGGGGGGCCTACGAGCAGTACTTC. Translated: CASSMTGGAYEQYF. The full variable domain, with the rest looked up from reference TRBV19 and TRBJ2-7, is DGGITQSPKYLFRKEGQNVTLSCEQNLNHDAMYWYRQDPGQGLRLIYYSQIVNDFQKGDIAEGYSVSREKKESFPLTVTSAQKNPTAFYLCASSMTGGAYEQYFGPGTRLTVT.

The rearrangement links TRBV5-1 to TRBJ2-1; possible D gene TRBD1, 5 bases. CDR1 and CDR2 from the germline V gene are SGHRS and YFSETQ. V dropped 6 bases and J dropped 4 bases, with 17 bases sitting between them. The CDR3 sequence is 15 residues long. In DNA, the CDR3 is TGCGCCAGCATCCCCGGCGGACAATCGTACAATGAGCAGTTCTTC. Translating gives CASIPGGQSYNEQFF.

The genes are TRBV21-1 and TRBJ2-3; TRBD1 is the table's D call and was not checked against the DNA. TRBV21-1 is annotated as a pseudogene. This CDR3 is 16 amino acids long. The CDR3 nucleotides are TGTGCCAGCAGCTGCCGCTGGACAGGGGGCACAGATACGCAGTATTTT. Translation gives CASSCRWTGGTDTQYF.

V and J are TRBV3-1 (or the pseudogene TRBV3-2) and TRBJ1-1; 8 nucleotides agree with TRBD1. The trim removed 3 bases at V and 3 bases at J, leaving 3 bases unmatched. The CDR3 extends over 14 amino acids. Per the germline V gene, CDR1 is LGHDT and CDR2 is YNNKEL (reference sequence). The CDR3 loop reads CASSQRTGYTEAFF. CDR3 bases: TGTGCCAGCAGCCAGAGGACAGGGTACACTGAAGCTTTCTTT.

The CDR3 DNA reads as TGTGCCAGTAGTATACCGCGGGGCCCATATAGCAATCAGCCCCAGCATTTT. It codes for CASSIPRGPYSNQPQHF. The genes are TRBV19 and TRBJ1-5; tentative D call: TRBD1 (5 bases). This CDR3 has 17 amino acids. V lost 2 bases, J lost 0 bases, and 14 bases lay in between. The germline gives CDR1 LNHDA, CDR2 SQIVND (reference sequence).

The chain's CDR3 is CAWSVSSGNTIYF. The CDR3 DNA sequence: TGTGCCTGGAGTGTGAGTTCTGGAAACACCATATATTTT. The chain combines TRBV30 with TRBJ1-3; D is unresolved. The V end was cut by 0 bases, the J end by 1 base, with 4 bases between. Per germline, CDR1 GTSNPN and CDR2 SVGIG (reference sequence). This CDR3 comprises 13 residues.

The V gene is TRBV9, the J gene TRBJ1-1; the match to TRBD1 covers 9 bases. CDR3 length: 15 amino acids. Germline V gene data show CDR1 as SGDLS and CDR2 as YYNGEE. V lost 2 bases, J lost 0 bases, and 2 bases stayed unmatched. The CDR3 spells CASSVTGGMNTEAFF. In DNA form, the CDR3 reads TGTGCCAGCAGCGTCACAGGGGGCATGAACACTGAAGCTTTCTTT.

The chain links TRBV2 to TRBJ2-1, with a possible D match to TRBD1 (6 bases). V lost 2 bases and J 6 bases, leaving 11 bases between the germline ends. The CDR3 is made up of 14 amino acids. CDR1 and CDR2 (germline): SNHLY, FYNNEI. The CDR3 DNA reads TGTGCCAGCAGTGAAAACAGGGCGGGCAATGAGCAGTTCTTC. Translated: CASSENRAGNEQFF.

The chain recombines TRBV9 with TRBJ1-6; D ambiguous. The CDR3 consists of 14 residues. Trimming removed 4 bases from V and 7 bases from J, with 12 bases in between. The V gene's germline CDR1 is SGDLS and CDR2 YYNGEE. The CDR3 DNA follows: TGTGCCAGCAGCACCGGAGAGGTGAATTCACCCCTCCACTTT. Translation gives CASSTGEVNSPLHF.

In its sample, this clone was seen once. CDR3 protein: CAISVTGQGYGYTF. CDR3 nucleotides: TGTGCCATCAGTGTTACAGGGCAGGGGTATGGCTACACCTTC. The V gene is TRBV10-3, the J gene TRBJ1-2; the D gene is possibly TRBD1 (6 bases). The CDR3 totals 14 residues. Germline CDR1 reads ENHRY; CDR2 reads SYGVKD. The V end was cut by 4 bases, the J end by 5 bases, with 14 bases between.

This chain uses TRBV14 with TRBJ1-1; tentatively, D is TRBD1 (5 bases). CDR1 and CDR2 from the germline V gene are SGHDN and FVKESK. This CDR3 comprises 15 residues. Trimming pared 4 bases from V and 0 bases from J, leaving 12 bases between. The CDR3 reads CASSRAWGMNTEAFF. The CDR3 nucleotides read TGTGCCAGCAGCCGCGCTTGGGGCATGAACACTGAAGCTTTCTTT.

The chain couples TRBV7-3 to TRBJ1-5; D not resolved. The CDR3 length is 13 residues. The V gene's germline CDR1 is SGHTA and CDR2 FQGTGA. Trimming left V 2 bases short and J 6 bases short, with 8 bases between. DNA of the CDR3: TGTGCCAGCAGCTTATACCCGGGTCAGCCCCAGCATTTT. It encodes CASSLYPGQPQHF.

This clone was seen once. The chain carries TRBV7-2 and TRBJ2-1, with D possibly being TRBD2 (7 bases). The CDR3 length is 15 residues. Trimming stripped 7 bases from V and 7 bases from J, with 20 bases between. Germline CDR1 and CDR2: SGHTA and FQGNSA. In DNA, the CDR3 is TGTGCCAGCACCCCCGGGAGGCAGGGGAGGAATGAGCAGTTCTTC. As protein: CASTPGRQGRNEQFF.